This TCR beta chain is from a study of blood T cell repertoires in COVID-19 (dated by TCRdb to the early 2020s). For context, the study as a whole: Samples from collaborators originated in the United States, Italy and Spain and spanned both the acute and convalescent phases of COVID-19. The material from the prospective study consisted of cDNA or gDNA derived from T cells, B-cell-depleted T cells, or PBMCs. The dataset comprised deeply sampled blood TCRbeta repertoires from subjects exposed to, actively infected with, or recovered from COVID-19. The repertoires were made available in a free public database intended to serve as a resource for research on the immune response to SARS-CoV-2. Samples came from the ongoing ImmuneRACE study (first 160 participants) plus 1,254 subjects from 6 global collaborators. A de-identified subject ID, COVID-19 status, age in years and sex were almost always included in the sample metadata. Where available, HLA class I and class II types were obtained from metadata supplied by the sample provider rather than from assay-based typing. Findings and caveats that apply to the study as a whole: Clinical and demographic metadata were provided uncurated, with the amount varying by source and participant.

Remarks on this clone: No cognate antigen has been identified for it. No much larger clonotype is one base removed from it; base qualities were not supplied.

Trimming takes 10 bases off V and 4 bases off J; junction bases not matched to a gene: 10. Reading from cysteine to phenylalanine, the CDR3 counts 16 amino acids. Only the CDR3 DNA stays, 48 bases, in frame from base 1. The germline V gene sets CDR1 to ENHRY and CDR2 to SYGVKD. Participants in the prospective study were enrolled through a virtual design, were aged roughly 18 to 100 years, and lived in about 25 United States geographic areas. To assign participants to cohorts, the prospective study relied on clinical history that participants themselves reported in a screening survey and a study questionnaire. Exposed participants were defined as having been in contact with someone with a PCR-confirmed or clinician-diagnosed COVID-19 case within 2 weeks of study entry. Mobile phlebotomists in the prospective study collected whole blood, serum and a nasopharyngeal or oropharyngeal swab from every participant. Additional blood draws and questionnaires over an approximately 2-month period could optionally be provided by prospective study participants. Blood samples from the prospective study were shipped frozen or at room temperature prior to DNA extraction.

TCRbeta CDR3 regions were amplified from genomic DNA using the immunoSEQ Assay, a bias-controlled multiplex PCR. As for how the authors treated the data: Nucleated cell counts per sample were estimated from amplification of reference gene primers within the assay. To quantify the absolute abundance of each unique TCRbeta CDR3 rearrangement, sequence reads were collapsed and filtered. For each sample, productive Simpson clonality was calculated as the square root of Simpson's diversity index over productive rearrangements. As stored in TCRdb, this immuneACCESS dataset retains in-frame rearrangements with V and J assigned. A fraction of the clones does not appear; measured against another copy, unresolved V genes explain less than half of the discrepancy, and the remainder lacks a known reason. The V and J calls and clone size come from that table; D and trimming were worked out from the DNA. This sample comprises around 250,000 clones, about 90% of them detected only once. The leading ten clones occupy around 3.2% of the sample.

This chain is built from TRBV10-3 and TRBJ2-1, with 13 bases aligning to TRBD2. The sequence was collected from a woman aged 40-49 years who had been exposed to COVID-19. Sequencing was done on a sample of PBMCs or T cells enriched from blood (not recorded which). The bases read TGTGCCACCTTCGGGACTAGCGGGGAGTTATACAATGAGCAGTTCTTC. This codes for CATFGTSGELYNEQFF.